One sample yielded the 30 T cell receptor beta chains listed below, sequenced in a study of cytomegalovirus exposure and HLA in healthy donors. This PCR relied on a set of 60 Vbeta primers and 13 Jbeta primers. Using immunoSEQ multiplex PCR, the repertoire was profiled, and TCRdb retains in-frame clones only, with some absent. The table has 200,000 to 250,000 clones, approximately 81% seen once; the top ten hold 1.3%. Sequences were obtained from PBMCs. The receptors come from a human donor in good health.

The V gene is TRBV4-3, the J gene TRBJ2-2, with D perhaps matching TRBD2 (6 bases). Trimming pared 0 bases from V and 4 bases from J, leaving 18 bases between. Germline CDR1 reads LGHNA; CDR2 reads YSLEER. This CDR3 region has 18 residues. The CDR3 loop is CASSQDRTVGRGTGELFF. For the CDR3, the DNA is TGCGCCAGCAGCCAAGATAGGACTGTCGGGAGAGGCACCGGGGAGCTGTTTTTT.

CDR3 nucleotides: TGTGCCAGCAGCTTATACAGCGGGAGTCCAGATACGCAGTATTTT. Protein sequence: CASSLYSGSPDTQYF. The V gene is TRBV7-3, the J gene TRBJ2-3, with 8 positions matching TRBD2. V lost 2 bases, J lost 4 bases, and 5 bases stayed unmatched. CDR1 is SGHTA and CDR2 is FQGTGA in the germline V gene. This CDR3 comprises 15 residues.

The V call is TRBV19, the J call TRBJ2-7, with a weak D call TRBD2 (7 bases). The CDR3 sequence is 15 residues long. Germline CDR1 is LNHDA and CDR2 is SQIVND (reference sequence). V lost 6 bases, J lost 4 bases, and 19 bases lay in between. The CDR3 DNA follows: TGTGCCAGTAGACCTTCCCGGGGGGCAGTATACGAGCAGTACTTC. Translated, it gives CASRPSRGAVYEQYF.

The rearrangement uses TRBV5-4 and TRBJ2-3; tentative D call: TRBD2 (5 bases). Germline CDR1 SGHNT, CDR2 YYREEE (reference sequence). V lost 0 bases to trimming and J lost 0 bases, with 17 bases between them. The CDR3 is 18 amino acids. Here the CDR3 DNA reads TGTGCCAGCAGCTTGGGTCCGGGCGGGCGTACTAGCACAGATACGCAGTATTTT. Amino acid sequence: CASSLGPGGRTSTDTQYF.

A few counts support this clone. The chain combines TRBV6-5 with TRBJ1-1, with D possibly matching TRBD1 (5 bases). The CDR3 is 15 amino acids. With 4 bases removed from V and 3 bases from J, the gap between germline ends came to 15 bases. Germline V gene sequence: CDR1 MNHEY, CDR2 SVGAGI. The chain's CDR3 is CASSSLGGWDTEAFF. CDR3 bases: TGTGCCAGCAGTTCTCTGGGGGGGTGGGACACTGAAGCTTTCTTT.

This chain uses TRBV27 with TRBJ2-7, with 9 bases aligning to TRBD2. Germline assignment: CDR1 MNHEY and CDR2 SMNVEV (reference sequence). V trimming: 5 bases; J trimming: 5 bases; junction bases outside the gene matches: 7. This CDR3 spans 14 amino acids. CDR3 amino acids: CASSLSGSPHEQYF. CDR3 DNA sequence: TGTGCCAGCAGTCTTAGCGGGAGTCCCCACGAGCAGTACTTC.

The chain couples TRBV2 to TRBJ2-1; the D gene is possibly TRBD2 (5 bases). Germline CDR1 reads SNHLY; CDR2 reads FYNNEI. Trimming took 11 bases from V and 1 from J, leaving 18 bases between them. The CDR3 length is 15 residues. CDR3 residues: CASRGSTGSYNEQFF. The CDR3 DNA is TGTGCCTCTCGGGGTTCGACGGGGTCCTACAATGAGCAGTTCTTC. Complete variable domain (other parts from reference TRBV2 and TRBJ2-1): EPEVTQTPSHQVTQMGQEVILRCVPISNHLYFYWYRQILGQKVEFLVSFYNNEISEKSEIFDDQFSVERPDGSNFTLKIRSTKLEDSAMYFCASRGSTGSYNEQFFGPGTRLTVL.

This clone was seen a handful of times. This rearrangement joins TRBV20-1 to TRBJ2-1; TRBD2 aligns across 9 bases. The CDR3 length is 11 residues. V lost 3 bases to trimming and J lost 15 bases; unmatched junction nucleotides: 6. CDR1 and CDR2 from the germline V gene are DFQATT and SNEGSKA (reference sequence). DNA of the CDR3: TGCAGTGCTAGCGATCTAGCGGGGCGGTTCTTC. This encodes CSASDLAGRFF.

The chain links TRBV7-4 to TRBJ1-3; tentative D call: TRBD1 (6 bases). With 3 bases removed from V and 4 bases from J, the gap between germline ends came to 16 bases. The CDR3 spans 16 residues. The germline V gene encodes CDR1 SGHVT and CDR2 SQSDAQ. The CDR3 DNA is TGTGCCAGCAGCTTGGTGGGACAAGCAGCGGGAAACACCATATATTTT. Translating it yields CASSLVGQAAGNTIYF. The variable domain in full, with the rest retrieved from reference TRBV7-4 and TRBJ1-3, is GAGVSQSPRYKVAKRGRDVALRCDSISGHVTLYWYRQTLGQGSEVLTYSQSDAQRDKSGRPSGRFSAERPERSVSTLKIQRTEQGDSAVYLCASSLVGQAAGNTIYFGEGSWLTVV.

This clone was counted a single time. The rearrangement links TRBV2 to TRBJ2-7; 9 bases are shared with TRBD2. CDR1 and CDR2 from the germline V gene are SNHLY and FYNNEI. This CDR3 spans 14 amino acids. J lost 7 bases, V lost 3 bases, and 7 bases had no gene match. CDR3 loop: CASSELAGWGEQYF. DNA of the CDR3: TGTGCCAGCAGTGAGCTAGCGGGATGGGGAGAGCAGTACTTC.

This chain connects TRBV7-2 to TRBJ2-1; 10 bases are shared with TRBD2. Unmatched junction bases numbered 14, after V lost 10 bases and J lost 5 bases. The length of the CDR3 is 16 residues. Germline V CDR1 and CDR2: SGHTA, FQGNSA. CDR3 sequence (DNA): TGTGCCACTCAGACTAGCGGGTGGGGGGGGGACAATGAGCAGTTCTTC. This translates into CATQTSGWGGDNEQFF.

The chain carries TRBV6-6 and TRBJ1-2; 9 bases agree with TRBD1. The CDR3 has 14 residues. Germline loops: CDR1 MNHNY, CDR2 SVGAGI (reference sequence). Trimming cost V 7 bases and J 6 bases; bases outside gene matches: 9. The CDR3 here is CASISRDRDNGYTF. The CDR3 DNA reads as TGTGCCAGCATTTCCCGGGACAGGGACAATGGCTACACCTTC.

The chain recombines TRBV19 with TRBJ2-7, with 9 positions matching TRBD1. The CDR3 runs to 15 residues. Trimming cost V 5 bases and J 2 bases; bases outside gene matches: 7. Looked up from germline, CDR1 is LNHDA and CDR2 is SQIVND (reference sequence). CDR3 sequence (DNA): TGTGCCAGTAGTTTCGGTGGACAGGGGACCTACGAGCAGTACTTC. It encodes CASSFGGQGTYEQYF.

J is TRBJ1-1 and V is TRBV5-1; the match to TRBD1 covers 8 bases. This CDR3 contains 16 residues. Germline V gives CDR1 SGHRS, CDR2 YFSETQ. With 3 bases clipped from V and 7 bases from J, the junction kept 14 bases outside the gene matches. CDR3 nucleotides: TGCGCCAGCAGCTCGACTCCTGGACAGGGTACTTTTGAAGCTTTCTTT. As protein: CASSSTPGQGTFEAFF.

The chain is built from TRBV19 and TRBJ2-1, with 7 bases lining up with TRBD1. Germline-derived CDR1 and CDR2 are LNHDA and SQIVND (reference sequence). Trimming took 5 bases from V and 5 from J; bases not matched to a gene: 9. This CDR3 has 15 residues. The CDR3 protein is CASSFRQGHNNEQFF. In DNA form, the CDR3 reads TGTGCCAGTAGTTTCCGACAGGGACACAACAATGAGCAGTTCTTC.

The V and J genes are TRBV10-3 and TRBJ2-7; D call uncertain. Germline V CDR1 and CDR2: ENHRY, SYGVKD. The CDR3 loop spans 13 amino acids. Between the trimmed V and J ends, which lost 2 bases and 6 bases, there was a span of 11 bases. The CDR3 region has the DNA TGTGCCATCAGTGAGGAATTTTTGAGCGAGCAGTACTTC. This translates into CAISEEFLSEQYF.

The gene calls are TRBV1 and TRBJ1-2; the table assigns TRBD1, which was not confirmed against the DNA. TRBV1 is marked as a pseudogene. This CDR3 has 18 amino acids. CDR3 sequence reads: CTSSHSTGGPPRLNGYTF. The CDR3 nucleotides read TGCACCAGCAGCCATAGTACAGGGGGTCCTCCGCGACTTAATGGCTACACCTTC.

The chain recombines TRBV21-1 with TRBJ2-7; the table's D gene call, TRBD1, was not cross checked with the DNA. TRBV21-1 is labeled a pseudogene. CDR3 length: 16 amino acids. CDR3: CASSHHRDREDYEQYF. The CDR3, as DNA: TGTGCCAGCAGCCATCACCGGGACAGGGAAGACTACGAGCAGTACTTC.

This chain connects TRBV7-3 to TRBJ2-1; 7 nucleotides match TRBD1. The V gene's germline CDR1 is SGHTA and CDR2 FQGTGA. J lost 12 bases, V lost 4 bases, and 6 bases had no gene match. The CDR3 is 12 amino acids. The CDR3 is CASSYRQGWQFF. CDR3 DNA sequence: TGTGCCAGCAGCTACCGACAGGGATGGCAGTTCTTC.

Comment on this clone: An end of the junction differs from the germline gene, which may be a read error. The gene calls are TRBV7-9 and TRBJ1-1; D is possibly TRBD1 (6 bases). This CDR3 has 15 amino acids. The germline V gene encodes CDR1 SEHNR and CDR2 FQNEAQ (reference sequence). The CDR3 bases are TGTTCCAGCAGCTTCAGGGGCGCTGGGAACACTGAAGCTTTCTTT. This gives the protein CSSSFRGAGNTEAFF.

The rearrangement links TRBV9 to TRBJ2-2, with 10 bases that match TRBD2. The germline CDR1 and CDR2 sequences are SGDLS and YYNGEE. The CDR3 is 16 residues long. V dropped 3 bases and J dropped 2; count of bases not matched to a gene: 4. The CDR3 spells CASSGLAGVNTGELFF. The CDR3, as DNA: TGTGCCAGCAGCGGGCTAGCGGGAGTTAACACCGGGGAGCTGTTTTTT.

CDR3 residues: CASSLSGLAGVGEQFF. In DNA, the CDR3 is TGTGCCAGCAGCTTATCCGGACTAGCGGGAGTAGGTGAGCAGTTCTTC. V is TRBV11-2 and J is TRBJ2-1; 13 bases are a match to TRBD2. V trimming: 2 bases; J trimming: 9 bases; junction bases outside the gene matches: 7. The CDR3 loop spans 16 amino acids. Germline V gives CDR1 SGHAT, CDR2 FQNNGV. Looking up the rest from reference TRBV11-2 and TRBJ2-1 gives the full variable domain: EAGVAQSPRYKIIEKRQSVAFWCNPISGHATLYWYQQILGQGPKLLIQFQNNGVVDDSQLPKDRFSAERLKGVDSTLKIQPAKLEDSAVYLCASSLSGLAGVGEQFFGPGTRLTVL.

The J gene is TRBJ2-2, the V gene TRBV28, with TRBD2 matching over 8 bases. Germline-derived CDR1 and CDR2 are MDHEN and SYDVKM. Unmatched junction bases numbered 4, after V lost 1 base and J lost 0 bases. The CDR3 is 17 residues long. The CDR3 DNA sequence: TGTGCCAGCAGTTTATTTACTAGCGGCTCGAACACCGGGGAGCTGTTTTTT. Its protein is CASSLFTSGSNTGELFF.

This sequence joins TRBV19 and TRBJ2-2; 7 bases are a match to TRBD1. With 5 bases clipped from V and 0 bases from J, the junction kept 3 bases outside the gene matches. CDR3 length equals 15 residues. Germline V lookup: CDR1 LNHDA, CDR2 SQIVND (reference sequence). The CDR3 coding sequence is TGTGCCAGTAGTGGGGACAGAGCGAACACCGGGGAGCTGTTTTTT. It yields the protein CASSGDRANTGELFF.

The chain couples TRBV25-1 to TRBJ1-1; D call uncertain. Germline V CDR1 and CDR2: MGHDK, SYGVNS. This CDR3 contains 13 residues. The ends were cut back, 4 bases at V and 3 bases at J, with 9 bases in the middle. In DNA, the CDR3 is TGTGCCAGCAGTGTTATTGAGGACACTGAAGCTTTCTTT. Protein: CASSVIEDTEAFF.

The chain is built from TRBV28 and TRBJ2-7, with D possibly matching TRBD2 (6 bases). CDR3 length: 14 amino acids. With 3 bases removed from V and 5 bases from J, the gap between germline ends came to 14 bases. Germline V lookup: CDR1 MDHEN, CDR2 SYDVKM. The CDR3 nucleotides read TGTGCCAGCAGTTTCTCCCTAACTAGCAACGAGCAGTACTTC. Its protein product is CASSFSLTSNEQYF.

V is TRBV4-2 and J is TRBJ2-7; weak D call: TRBD1 (6 bases). The CDR3 length is 14 residues. V lost 6 bases and J lost 2, with 14 bases in between. The V gene's germline CDR1 is LGHNA and CDR2 YNFKEQ. CDR3 bases: TGTGCCAGCAGTCAGGGGCAGGAACCCTACGAGCAGTACTTC. It encodes CASSQGQEPYEQYF.

The rearrangement joins TRBV10-3 to TRBJ1-1, with a tentative D call TRBD1 (6 bases). The V gene's germline CDR1 is ENHRY and CDR2 SYGVKD. Trimming stripped 5 bases from V and 4 bases from J, with 8 bases between. The CDR3 runs to 12 residues. For the CDR3, the DNA is TGTGCCATCAGTTGGACAGCCACTGAAGCTTTCTTT. Encoded protein: CAISWTATEAFF.

This clone has just one count. The chain joins TRBV27 to TRBJ2-2; TRBD2 agrees at 10 bases. With V trimmed by 6 bases and J by 5 bases, 15 bases remained unmatched. Germline CDR1 and CDR2: MNHEY and SMNVEV (reference sequence). The CDR3 extends over 18 amino acids. Here the CDR3 reads CASSGWMSSGRGTGELFF. The CDR3 coding sequence is TGTGCCAGCAGCGGGTGGATGTCTAGCGGGAGAGGTACCGGGGAGCTGTTTTTT.

V usage is TRBV9 and J usage is TRBJ2-1, with D possibly being TRBD2 (6 bases). The CDR3 has 16 residues. The germline V and J ends were trimmed by 0 bases and 2 bases, with 12 bases remaining between them. The germline CDR1 and CDR2 sequences are SGDLS and YYNGEE. The CDR3 sequence is CASSVVPGVAYNEQFF. The CDR3 DNA follows: TGTGCCAGCAGCGTAGTCCCGGGGGTCGCCTACAATGAGCAGTTCTTC. Full variable domain (missing parts from reference TRBV9 and TRBJ2-1): DSGVTQTPKHLITATGQRVTLRCSPRSGDLSVYWYQQSLDQGLQFLIQYYNGEERAKGNILERFSAQQFPDLHSELNLSSLELGDSALYFCASSVVPGVAYNEQFFGPGTRLTVL.